This TCR beta chain was captured in a study of identical twins. This clonotype has more than one count but fewer than ten. Compared with germline, one end of the junction differs, possibly owing to a read error. Each CDR3 protein is one row after TCRdb ran MiXCR on the 5' RACE reads. The table shows 700,000 or so distinct CDR3 sequences, with 21% occurring only once. CDR1 SGDLS and CDR2 YYNGEE come from the germline V gene. The CDR3 spans 10 residues. The same data also went into a second study, on T cells expressing NK-cell markers. That publication notes: Underlying the TCR beta repertoires were sorted CD3+CD56+NKG2C+, CD3+CD56+NKG2C- and CD3+CD56-NKG2C+ T cells. Of CD8+ T cells, 1.0-7.0% belonged to dominant NKG2C+ clonotypes in five to seven donors. Whether the expanded NKG2C+ T cell clones recognized HCMV remained unclear.

Sequencing used PBMCs. This receptor was obtained from a woman aged 18-29 years in good health. This chain links TRBV9 with TRBJ1-1; D gene uncertain. In DNA form, the CDR3 reads TGTGCCAGCAGCGTAGACGGGCAGAACTTT. This sequence encodes CASSVDGQNF. Filled out from reference TRBV9 and TRBJ1-1, the complete variable domain reads DSGVTQTPKHLITATGQRVTLRCSPRSGDLSVYWYQQSLDQGLQFLIQYYNGEERAKGNILERFSAQQFPDLHSELNLSSLELGDSALYFCASSVDGQNFGQGTRLTVV.